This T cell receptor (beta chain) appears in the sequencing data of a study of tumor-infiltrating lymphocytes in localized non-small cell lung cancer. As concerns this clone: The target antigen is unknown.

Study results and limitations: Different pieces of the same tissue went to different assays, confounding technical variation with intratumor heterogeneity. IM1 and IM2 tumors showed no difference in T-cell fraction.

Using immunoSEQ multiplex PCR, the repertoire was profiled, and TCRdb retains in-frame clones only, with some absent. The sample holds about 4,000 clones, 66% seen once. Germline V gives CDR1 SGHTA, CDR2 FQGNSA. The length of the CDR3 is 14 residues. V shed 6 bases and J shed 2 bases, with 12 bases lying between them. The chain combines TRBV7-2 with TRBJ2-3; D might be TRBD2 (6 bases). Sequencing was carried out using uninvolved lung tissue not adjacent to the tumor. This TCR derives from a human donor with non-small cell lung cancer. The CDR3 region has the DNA TGTGCCAGCAGTGCGGGGCAGAACACAGATACGCAGTATTTT. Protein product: CASSAGQNTDTQYF.